This T cell receptor (beta chain) was sequenced for a study of blood T cell repertoires in COVID-19. Per germline, CDR1 LNHNV and CDR2 YYDKDF (reference sequence). V dropped 4 bases and J dropped 3; count of bases not matched to a gene: 7. CDR3 size: 16 residues. Here immunoSEQ multiplex PCR was the method, and the copy in TCRdb shows in-frame clones only, minus some. The sample records about 130,000 clones, just under 85% being singletons. Self-reported history from a screening survey and questionnaire set each donor's cohort. The sequenced sample consisted of PBMCs or T cells enriched from blood (not recorded which). This clonotype was sampled from a man aged 45-60 years who had recovered from COVID-19. The chain joins TRBV15 to TRBJ2-1, with 9 bases identical to TRBD2. The CDR3 nucleotides read TGTGCCACCAGCATAAGAGGAGCGGGGGGCTACAATGAGCAGTTCTTC. It encodes CATSIRGAGGYNEQFF.